The sequence of this T cell receptor beta chain was determined in a study of lymphopenia after photon versus proton radiotherapy (dated by TCRdb to about 2019). Turning to the overall study: The immunological effects of photon versus proton radiation therapy were compared in patients with gastrointestinal tumors who developed high-grade lymphopenia. A cohort of some 20 patients with gastrointestinal tumors who received either photon or proton therapy and subsequently developed lymphopenia was included. The study aimed to characterize how the two radiation modalities differ in their impact on the immune system.

What the authors observed across the whole study: The survival association was examined only in patients who died, and the authors described better survival with proton therapy as a possibility, not as a demonstrated result. Across the cohort, an inverse correlation was found between a larger post-nadir drop in TCR diversity and overall survival time among patients who died. Proton-treated patients stayed relatively stable during treatment, while photon-treated patients lost naive T cells and TCR diversity and gained effector/memory populations. After the lymphocyte count nadir, photon-treated repertoires showed oligoclonal expansion, especially of CD8+ Temra cells, which drove the drop in diversity.

The library was produced with the immunoSEQ multiplex PCR assay. Deep sequencing of rearranged TCR beta loci, alongside multiparametric flow cytometry, was used to profile T cell repertoires. The source is immuneACCESS, and TCRdb retained only in-frame sequences with V and J called. Part of the clones is not carried over; for the studies checked, unresolved V genes explain less than half of this, and the remainder is unexplained. This sample is represented by roughly 38,000 clones; about 90% of them were singletons. The ten largest make up roughly 15% of the sample. About this clone itself: The antigen this receptor binds is unknown. No qualities accompany the bases; no much larger clone lies one base away.

Sequences were derived from peripheral blood, sampled from a patient treated with photon-based radiotherapy. This clonotype originated in a man aged 55 to 69 with cholangiocarcinoma.

CDR3 reads: CASSPGYRVGYEQYF. Read as DNA, the sequence is TGTGCCAGTAGCCCCGGTTATCGGGTTGGATACGAGCAGTACTTC. The chain is assembled from TRBV19 and TRBJ2-7, with no confident D gene call. The CDR3 goes from the cysteine to the phenylalanine over 15 residues. The sequence is cut down to CDR3 DNA, 45 bases in frame from base 1. The germline V gene (reference sequence) gives CDR1 as LNHDA and CDR2 as SQIVND. V and J lose 6 bases and 4 bases, and a span of 19 bases separates them.